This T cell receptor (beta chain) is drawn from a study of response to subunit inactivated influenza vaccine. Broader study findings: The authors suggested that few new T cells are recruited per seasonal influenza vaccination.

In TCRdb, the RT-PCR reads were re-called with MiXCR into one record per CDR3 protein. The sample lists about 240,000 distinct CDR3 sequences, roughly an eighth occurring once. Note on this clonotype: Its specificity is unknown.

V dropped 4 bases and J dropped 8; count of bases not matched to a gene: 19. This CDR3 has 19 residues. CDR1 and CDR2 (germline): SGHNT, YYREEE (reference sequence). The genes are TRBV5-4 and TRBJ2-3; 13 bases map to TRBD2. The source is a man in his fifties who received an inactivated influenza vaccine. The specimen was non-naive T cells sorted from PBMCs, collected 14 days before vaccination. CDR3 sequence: CASSLGLAGTVVSGGTQYF. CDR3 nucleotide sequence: TGTGCCAGCAGCCTGGGACTAGCGGGAACCGTAGTGTCGGGTGGTACGCAGTATTTT.